What follows are 10 T cell receptor beta chains derived from one specimen sequenced in a study of T cell repertoires in cytomegalovirus infection. These receptors have no known antigen. In TCRdb, the reads were re-called with MiXCR into one record per CDR3 protein. This table has about 770,000 distinct CDR3 sequences, under 35% appearing once. The specimen was cultured CD8+ T cells from PBMCs, collected from culture after CMV antigen stimulation. All receptors come from a human donor in good health (CMV status not recorded). Some clones in this sample may be carry-over from other donors' samples.

This clonotype was found a few times. This chain connects TRBV4-1 to TRBJ2-2, with 8 nucleotides matching TRBD2. V dropped 7 bases and J dropped 3; count of bases not matched to a gene: 10. Germline CDR1 is MGHRA and CDR2 is YSYEKL. The CDR3 runs to 16 residues. The CDR3 sequence is CASTAGGGGDTGELFF. As DNA, the CDR3 is TGCGCCAGCACGGCGGGGGGCGGAGGGGACACCGGGGAGCTGTTTTTT.

The rearrangement joins TRBV27 to TRBJ2-7, with D tentatively TRBD2 (7 bases). The CDR3 totals 15 residues. Trimming left V 2 bases short and J 2 bases short, with 13 bases between. CDR1 is MNHEY, CDR2 SMNVEV, per germline (reference sequence). The CDR3 DNA reads TGTGCCAGCAGTTTAGGGGGGGGCAGGACCTACGAGCAGTACGTC. It translates to CASSLGGGRTYEQYV.

This clonotype was found a few times. The chain combines TRBV5-6 with TRBJ2-7, with a weak D call TRBD1 (6 bases). Germline CDR1 and CDR2: SGHDT and YYEEEE. Between the trimmed V and J ends, which lost 2 bases and 2 bases, there was a span of 11 bases. The CDR3 is 14 residues long. CDR3: CASSFYRVPYEQYV. The CDR3 DNA sequence: TGTGCCAGCAGCTTTTACAGGGTCCCCTACGAGCAGTACGTC.

The chain is built from TRBV27 and TRBJ1-5, with 9 bases identical to TRBD1. Per the germline V gene, CDR1 is MNHEY and CDR2 is SMNVEV (reference sequence). CDR3 length: 16 amino acids. V was pared by 5 bases and J by 3 bases, with 8 bases of the junction left unmatched. The CDR3 bases are TGTGCCAGCAGTCCAAGGGACAGGGCCTACAATCAGCCCCAGCATTTT. The encoded protein is CASSPRDRAYNQPQHF.

This clonotype was seen more than once but under ten times. V is TRBV7-9 and J is TRBJ1-1; D might be TRBD1 (6 bases). V was trimmed by 6 bases and J by 6 bases, leaving 17 bases between them. Germline V gene lookup returns CDR1 SEHNR and CDR2 FQNEAQ (reference sequence). This CDR3 spans 14 amino acids. The CDR3 region is CASRATGSPAEAFF. CDR3 DNA sequence: TGTGCCAGCAGAGCCACAGGGAGTCCGGCTGAAGCTTTCTTT.

V and J are TRBV5-5 and TRBJ2-3; D is uncertain. V was shortened by 2 bases and J by 4 bases, with 11 bases between the two germline ends. There are 14 residues in the CDR3. Per germline, CDR1 SGHKS and CDR2 YYEKEE (reference sequence). The CDR3: CASSLEQLADTQYF. The CDR3 DNA reads TGTGCCAGCAGCTTAGAGCAGCTAGCAGATACGCAGTATTTT.

The chain carries TRBV14 and TRBJ2-1; 11 bases align to TRBD1. Germline CDR1 is SGHDN and CDR2 is FVKESK. The CDR3 is 16 residues long. Trimming took 4 bases from V and 8 from J; bases not matched to a gene: 10. The CDR3 here is CASSLGQGASRDEQFF. The DNA for the CDR3 is TGTGCCAGCAGCCTTGGACAGGGGGCCTCCCGCGATGAGCAGTTCTTC.

CDR3 sequence: CASSPPPWGPARNIVGTPNIQYF. The CDR3 region has the DNA TGTGCCAGCAGCCCCCCTCCGTGGGGACCGGCACGTAACATTGTGGGGACACCGAACATTCAGTACTTC. This rearrangement joins TRBV7-9 to TRBJ2-4; TRBD1 is a possible D gene (6 bases). The CDR3 is 23 amino acids. V was shortened by 5 bases and J by 7 bases, with 42 bases between the two germline ends. Germline CDR1 SEHNR, CDR2 FQNEAQ (reference sequence). The variable domain in full, with the rest retrieved from reference TRBV7-9 and TRBJ2-4, is DTGVSQNPRHKITKRGQNVTFRCDPISEHNRLYWYRQTLGQGPEFLTYFQNEAQLEKSRLLSDRFSAERPKGSFSTLEIQRTEQGDSAMYLCASSPPPWGPARNIVGTPNIQYFGAGTRLSVL.

There are a few counts of this clonotype. The V and J genes are TRBV3-1 and TRBJ2-1; 10 bases align to TRBD2. The junction had 13 bases not matched to a gene; V was cut back by 4 bases and J by 10 bases. CDR3 length: 16 residues. Germline assignment: CDR1 LGHDT and CDR2 YNNKEL (reference sequence). The CDR3 loop is CASSPGASGGLVEQFF. DNA for the CDR3: TGTGCCAGCAGCCCCGGGGCTAGCGGGGGCTTGGTAGAGCAGTTCTTC.

This clonotype was found a few times. The gene calls are TRBV6-1 and TRBJ2-1; D may be TRBD2 (7 bases). Trimming took 2 bases from V and 2 from J, leaving 10 bases between them. In germline, CDR1 is MNHNS, CDR2 SASEGT. CDR3 length: 15 amino acids. The CDR3 reads CASSEKGGTYNEQFF. The DNA for the CDR3 is TGTGCCAGCAGTGAAAAGGGGGGGACCTACAATGAGCAGTTCTTC.